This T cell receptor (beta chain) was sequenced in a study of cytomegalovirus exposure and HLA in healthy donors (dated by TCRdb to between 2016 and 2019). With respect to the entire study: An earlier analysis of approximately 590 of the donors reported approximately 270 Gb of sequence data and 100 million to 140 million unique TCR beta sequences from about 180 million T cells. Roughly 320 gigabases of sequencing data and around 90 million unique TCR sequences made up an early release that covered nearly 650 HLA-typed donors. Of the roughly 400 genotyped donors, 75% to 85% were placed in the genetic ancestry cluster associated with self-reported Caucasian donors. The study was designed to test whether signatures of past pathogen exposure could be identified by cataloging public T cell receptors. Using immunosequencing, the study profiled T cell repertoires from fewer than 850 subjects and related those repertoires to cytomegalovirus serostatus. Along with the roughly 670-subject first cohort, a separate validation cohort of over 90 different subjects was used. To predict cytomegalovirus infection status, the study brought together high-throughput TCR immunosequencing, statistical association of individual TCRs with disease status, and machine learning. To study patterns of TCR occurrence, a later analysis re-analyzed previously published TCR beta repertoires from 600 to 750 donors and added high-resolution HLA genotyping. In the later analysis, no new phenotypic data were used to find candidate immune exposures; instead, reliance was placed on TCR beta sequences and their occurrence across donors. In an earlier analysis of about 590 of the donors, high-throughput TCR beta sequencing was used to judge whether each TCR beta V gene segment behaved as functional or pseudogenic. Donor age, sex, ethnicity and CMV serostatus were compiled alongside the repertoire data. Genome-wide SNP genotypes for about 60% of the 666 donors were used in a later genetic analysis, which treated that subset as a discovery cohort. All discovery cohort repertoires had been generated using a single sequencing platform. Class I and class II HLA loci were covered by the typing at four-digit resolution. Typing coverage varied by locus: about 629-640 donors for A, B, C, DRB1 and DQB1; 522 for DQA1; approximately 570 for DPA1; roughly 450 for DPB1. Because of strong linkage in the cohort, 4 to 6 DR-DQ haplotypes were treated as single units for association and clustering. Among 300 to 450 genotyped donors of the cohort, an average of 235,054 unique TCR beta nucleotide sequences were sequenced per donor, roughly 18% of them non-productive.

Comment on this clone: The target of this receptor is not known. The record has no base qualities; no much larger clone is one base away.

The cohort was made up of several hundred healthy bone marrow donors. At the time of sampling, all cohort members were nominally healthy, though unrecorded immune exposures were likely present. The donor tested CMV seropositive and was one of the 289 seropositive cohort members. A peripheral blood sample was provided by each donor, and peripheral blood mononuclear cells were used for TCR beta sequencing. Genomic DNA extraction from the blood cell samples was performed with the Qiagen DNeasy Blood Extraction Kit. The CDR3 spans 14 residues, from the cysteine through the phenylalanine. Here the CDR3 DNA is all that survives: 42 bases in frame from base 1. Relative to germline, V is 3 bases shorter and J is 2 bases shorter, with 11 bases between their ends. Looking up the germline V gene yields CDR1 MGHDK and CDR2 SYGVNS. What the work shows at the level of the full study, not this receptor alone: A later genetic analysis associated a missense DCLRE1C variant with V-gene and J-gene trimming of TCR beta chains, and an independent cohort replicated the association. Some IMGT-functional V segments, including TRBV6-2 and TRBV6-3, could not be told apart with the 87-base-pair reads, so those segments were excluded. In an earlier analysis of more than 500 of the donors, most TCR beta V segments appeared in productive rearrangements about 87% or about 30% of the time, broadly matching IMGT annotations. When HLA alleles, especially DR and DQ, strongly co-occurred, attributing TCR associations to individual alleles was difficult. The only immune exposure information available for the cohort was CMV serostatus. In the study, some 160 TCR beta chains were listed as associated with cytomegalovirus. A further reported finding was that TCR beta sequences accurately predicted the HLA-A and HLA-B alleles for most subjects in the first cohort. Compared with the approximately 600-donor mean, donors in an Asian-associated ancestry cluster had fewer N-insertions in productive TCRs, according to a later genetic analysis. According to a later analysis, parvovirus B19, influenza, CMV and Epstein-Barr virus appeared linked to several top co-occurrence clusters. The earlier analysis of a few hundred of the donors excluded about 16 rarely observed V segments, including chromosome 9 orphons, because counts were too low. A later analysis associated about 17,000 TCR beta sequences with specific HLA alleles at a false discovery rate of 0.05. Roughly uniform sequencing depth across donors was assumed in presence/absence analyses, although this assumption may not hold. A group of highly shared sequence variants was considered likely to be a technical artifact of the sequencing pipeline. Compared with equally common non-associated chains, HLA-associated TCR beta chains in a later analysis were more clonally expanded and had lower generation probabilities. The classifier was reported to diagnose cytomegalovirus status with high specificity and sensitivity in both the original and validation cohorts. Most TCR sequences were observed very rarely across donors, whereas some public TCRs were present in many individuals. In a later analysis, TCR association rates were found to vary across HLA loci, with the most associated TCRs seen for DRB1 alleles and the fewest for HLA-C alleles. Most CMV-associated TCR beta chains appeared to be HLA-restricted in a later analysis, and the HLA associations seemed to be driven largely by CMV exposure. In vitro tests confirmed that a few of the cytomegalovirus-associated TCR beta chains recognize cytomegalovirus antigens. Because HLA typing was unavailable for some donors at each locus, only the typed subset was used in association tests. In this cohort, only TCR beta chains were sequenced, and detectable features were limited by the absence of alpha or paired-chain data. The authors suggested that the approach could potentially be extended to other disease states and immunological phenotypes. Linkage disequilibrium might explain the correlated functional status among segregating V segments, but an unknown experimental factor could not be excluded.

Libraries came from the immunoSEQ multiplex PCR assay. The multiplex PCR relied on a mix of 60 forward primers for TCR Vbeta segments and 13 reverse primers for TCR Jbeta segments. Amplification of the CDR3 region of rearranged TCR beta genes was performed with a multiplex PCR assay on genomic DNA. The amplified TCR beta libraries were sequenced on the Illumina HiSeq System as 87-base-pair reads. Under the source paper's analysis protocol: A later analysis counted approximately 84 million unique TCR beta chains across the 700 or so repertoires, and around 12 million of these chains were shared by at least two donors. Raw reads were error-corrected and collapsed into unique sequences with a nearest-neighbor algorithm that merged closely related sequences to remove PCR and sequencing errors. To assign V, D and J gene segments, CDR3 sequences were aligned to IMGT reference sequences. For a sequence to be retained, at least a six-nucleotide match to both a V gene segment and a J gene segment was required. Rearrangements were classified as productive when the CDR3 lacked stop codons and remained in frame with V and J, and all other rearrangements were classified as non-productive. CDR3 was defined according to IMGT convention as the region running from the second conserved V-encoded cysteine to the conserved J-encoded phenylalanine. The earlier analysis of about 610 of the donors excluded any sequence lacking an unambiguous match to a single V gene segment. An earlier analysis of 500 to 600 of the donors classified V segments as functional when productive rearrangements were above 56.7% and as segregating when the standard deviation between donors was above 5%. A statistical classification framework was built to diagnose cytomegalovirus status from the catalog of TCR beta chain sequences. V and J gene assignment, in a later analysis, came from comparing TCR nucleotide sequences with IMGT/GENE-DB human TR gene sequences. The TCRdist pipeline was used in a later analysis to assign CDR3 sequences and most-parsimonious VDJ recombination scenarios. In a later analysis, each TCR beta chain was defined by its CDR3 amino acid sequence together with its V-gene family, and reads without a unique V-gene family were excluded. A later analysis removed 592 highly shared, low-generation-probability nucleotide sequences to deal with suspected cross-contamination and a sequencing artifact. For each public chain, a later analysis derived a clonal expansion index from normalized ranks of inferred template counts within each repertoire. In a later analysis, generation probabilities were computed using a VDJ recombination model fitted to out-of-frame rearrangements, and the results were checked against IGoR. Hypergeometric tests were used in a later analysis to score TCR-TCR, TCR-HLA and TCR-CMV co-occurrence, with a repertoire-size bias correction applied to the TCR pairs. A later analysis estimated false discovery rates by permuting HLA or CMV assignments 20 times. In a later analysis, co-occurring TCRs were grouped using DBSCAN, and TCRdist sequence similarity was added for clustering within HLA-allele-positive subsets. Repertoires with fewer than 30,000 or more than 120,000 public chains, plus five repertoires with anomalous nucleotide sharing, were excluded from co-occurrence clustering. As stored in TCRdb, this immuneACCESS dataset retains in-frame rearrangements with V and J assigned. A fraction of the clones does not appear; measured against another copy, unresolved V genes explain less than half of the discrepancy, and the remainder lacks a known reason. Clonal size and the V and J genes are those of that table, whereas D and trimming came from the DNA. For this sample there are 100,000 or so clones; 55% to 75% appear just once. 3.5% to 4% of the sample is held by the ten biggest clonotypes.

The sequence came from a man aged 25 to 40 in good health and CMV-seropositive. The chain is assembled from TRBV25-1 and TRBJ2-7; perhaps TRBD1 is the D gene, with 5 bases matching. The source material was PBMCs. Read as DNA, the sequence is TGTGCCAGCAGTGACCTACAGGTTGCCTACGAGCAGTACTTC. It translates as CASSDLQVAYEQYF.